The source of this TCR beta chain is a study of control samples from healthy donors and cancer patients. The V gene's germline CDR1 is MNHEY and CDR2 SVGAGI. The CDR3 totals 13 residues. Trimming removed 6 bases from V and 3 bases from J, with 11 bases in between. This clone was seen only once. Using immunoSEQ multiplex PCR, the repertoire was profiled, and TCRdb retains in-frame clones only, with some absent. The table includes 100,000 to 150,000 clones, 80% to 95% detected once. Sequencing input: blood. The sequence was obtained from a man younger than 35 in good health. The V gene is TRBV6-5, the J gene TRBJ1-2, with D possibly matching TRBD1 (6 bases). The CDR3 DNA sequence: TGTGCCAGCAGCAAACAGGGTTACTATGGCTACACCTTC. Encoded protein: CASSKQGYYGYTF.